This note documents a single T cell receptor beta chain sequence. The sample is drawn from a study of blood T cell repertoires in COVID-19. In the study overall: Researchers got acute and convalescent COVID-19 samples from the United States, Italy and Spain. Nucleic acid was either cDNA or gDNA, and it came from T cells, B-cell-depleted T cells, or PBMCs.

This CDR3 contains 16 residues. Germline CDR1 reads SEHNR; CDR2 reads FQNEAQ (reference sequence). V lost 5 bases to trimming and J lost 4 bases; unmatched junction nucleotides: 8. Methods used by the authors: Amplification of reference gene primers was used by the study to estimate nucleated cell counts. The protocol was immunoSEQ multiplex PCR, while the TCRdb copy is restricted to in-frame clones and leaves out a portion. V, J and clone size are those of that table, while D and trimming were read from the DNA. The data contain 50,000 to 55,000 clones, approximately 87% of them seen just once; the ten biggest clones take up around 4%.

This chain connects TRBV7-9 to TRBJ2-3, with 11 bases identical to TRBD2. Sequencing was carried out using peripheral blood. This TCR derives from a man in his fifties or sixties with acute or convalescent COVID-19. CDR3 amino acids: CASSLQLAGVSDTQYF. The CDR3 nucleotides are TGTGCCAGCAGCCTCCAACTAGCGGGAGTCTCAGATACGCAGTATTTT.